The source of this TCR beta chain is a study of blood T cells in healthy people across ages. In each sample, at least 7 million PBMCs were isolated. Then a second PCR, running about 6 to 11 cycles, was carried out with a sample-barcoded 5' primer and a J-beta primer mix. Every molecule of cDNA carried a tag from a template-switch adaptor with 12 random nucleotides. TCRdb ran MiXCR on the 5' RACE reads and lists one entry per CDR3 protein. This table holds 590,000 or so distinct CDR3 sequences, roughly 31% found once. Whole-study results and caveats: The lack of PBMC sorting stopped any conclusive naive versus antigen-experienced comparison.

This clonotype was detected only a few times. The antigen is not known. One base away lies a much larger clone, so this may be a sequencing read error. The germline gives CDR1 MGHDK, CDR2 SYGVNS. The CDR3 loop spans 17 amino acids. The receptor's source is a woman older than 75 in good health. The genes are TRBV25-1 and TRBJ2-5, with 10 positions matching TRBD2. The specimen sequenced was blood. The CDR3 protein is CASSEYSLSGGRETRYF. The CDR3, as DNA: TGTGCCAGCAGTGAATATTCCCTTAGCGGGGGGAGAGAGACCCGGTACTTC.